These 26 T cell receptor beta chains came from one sample sequenced in a study of blood T cells in healthy people across ages. The authors ran a second PCR of roughly 6 to 12 cycles using a sample-barcoded 5' primer and a J-beta primer mix. TCRdb called the 5' RACE reads again in MiXCR, with one record for every CDR3 protein. Among roughly 1.5 million distinct CDR3 sequences listed, around 40% were seen once. The specimen sequenced was blood. The receptors shown here come from a woman younger than 30 in good health.

This chain connects TRBV6-5 to TRBJ2-3, with D uncertain. Germline CDR1 is MNHEY and CDR2 is SVGAGI. The CDR3 extends over 13 amino acids. V shed 4 bases and J shed 4 bases, with 9 bases lying between them. In DNA, the CDR3 is TGTGCCAGCAGTTCCAGGTGGGCAGATACGCAGTATTTT. Its translation is CASSSRWADTQYF.

This chain joins TRBV10-3 and TRBJ2-1; D uncertain. In germline, CDR1 is ENHRY, CDR2 SYGVKD. CDR3 length equals 13 residues. V was pared by 3 bases and J by 3 bases, with 6 bases between. CDR3 DNA: TGTGCCATCAGTGAACTCCTCTACAATGAGCAGTTCTTC. This translates into CAISELLYNEQFF.

The V gene is TRBV7-2, the J gene TRBJ2-1; D unresolved. The V end was cut by 1 base, the J end by 1 base, with 11 bases between. The CDR3 runs to 16 residues. Germline V gene lookup returns CDR1 SGHTA and CDR2 FQGNSA. CDR3 loop: CASSLDPAGSYNEQFF. In nucleotides, the CDR3 is TGTGCCAGCAGCTTAGACCCGGCTGGGTCCTACAATGAGCAGTTCTTC.

This clonotype was seen only a few times. J is TRBJ1-1 and V is TRBV29-1; TRBD1 matches at 7 bases. The CDR3 has 13 amino acids. The trim removed 6 bases at V and 0 bases at J, leaving 4 bases unmatched. Looked up from germline, CDR1 is SQVTM and CDR2 is ANQGSEA. Here the CDR3 reads CSVHRGMNTEAFF. CDR3 nucleotides: TGCAGCGTCCACAGGGGCATGAACACTGAAGCTTTCTTT.

This sequence joins TRBV20-1 and TRBJ2-7, with 10 nucleotides matching TRBD2. The end of the DNA aligns better with TRBJ2-5, so the J call may be wrong. Germline V gene data show CDR1 as DFQATT and CDR2 as SNEGSKA (reference sequence). The CDR3 spans 14 residues. CDR3 nucleotides: TGCAGTGCTAGAGTTTCTAGCGGGAGTGGGACCCAGTACTTC. Residues: CSARVSSGSGTQYF.

CDR3 protein: CSARVFDRAPYEQYF. For the CDR3, the DNA is TGCAGTGCTAGAGTTTTCGACAGGGCCCCCTACGAGCAGTACTTC. The chain has TRBV20-1 and TRBJ2-7, with TRBD1 identical over 7 bases. The germline gives CDR1 DFQATT, CDR2 SNEGSKA (reference sequence). V lost 1 base, J lost 2 bases, and 8 bases stayed unmatched. The CDR3 is 15 residues long.

This chain connects TRBV5-5 to TRBJ2-4; D gene ambiguous. Germline CDR1 is SGHKS and CDR2 is YYEKEE (reference sequence). The V end lost 0 bases, the J end lost 0 bases, and 7 bases lay between the germline ends. This CDR3 spans 15 amino acids. As DNA, the CDR3 is TGTGCCAGCAGCTTGGCTGCCCCAGCCAAAAACATTCAGTACTTC. Its protein is CASSLAAPAKNIQYF.

This clonotype was counted a few times. The chain carries TRBV6-4 and TRBJ1-6; maybe TRBD1 (5 bases). The CDR3 contains 14 residues. Germline assignment: CDR1 MRHNA and CDR2 SNTAGT. Trimming pared 0 bases from V and 9 bases from J, leaving 9 bases between. The CDR3: CASSDSTGGSPLHF. CDR3 in DNA: TGTGCCAGCAGTGACTCGACCGGGGGTTCACCCCTCCACTTT.

With regard to this clonotype: A read error is possible here, since a much larger clone lies one base away. The rearrangement joins TRBV7-9 to TRBJ2-3; a weak D match, TRBD2 (5 bases). Trimming stripped 8 bases from V and 2 bases from J, with 20 bases between. The CDR3 is 16 residues long. CDR1 is SEHNR and CDR2 is FQNEAQ in the germline V gene (reference sequence). The CDR3 here is CASGRSLGGITDTQYF. The CDR3, as DNA: TGTGCCAGCGGCCGGTCCCTAGGAGGAATCACAGATACGCAGTATTTT.

This clonotype was detected a few times. The chain combines TRBV20-1 with TRBJ2-7, with TRBD1 matching 9 bases. J was trimmed by 4 bases and V by 2 bases; bases with no gene match: 12. The length of the CDR3 is 16 residues. Germline V gene lookup returns CDR1 DFQATT and CDR2 SNEGSKA (reference sequence). The CDR3 is CSARSIPDRGRYEQYF. The CDR3 DNA is TGCAGTGCTAGATCGATCCCGGACAGGGGAAGGTACGAGCAGTACTTC.

This CDR3 reads CAIPPGQTSDEQFF. DNA of the CDR3: TGTGCCATCCCTCCGGGACAGACCTCGGATGAGCAGTTCTTC. The V gene is TRBV10-3, the J gene TRBJ2-1; 7 positions match TRBD1. V lost 8 bases, J lost 8 bases, and 12 bases stayed unmatched. Germline loops: CDR1 ENHRY, CDR2 SYGVKD. The CDR3 covers 14 residues.

This clonotype was recorded once. The chain recombines TRBV5-1 with TRBJ2-3; 7 bases agree with TRBD2. This CDR3 is 16 amino acids long. The germline CDR1 and CDR2 sequences are SGHRS and YFSETQ. V gave up 4 bases and J gave up 0 bases; unmatched junction bases: 8. CDR3 residues: CASSPYTGGSTDTQYF. CDR3 nucleotides: TGCGCCAGCAGCCCATACACGGGGGGTAGCACAGATACGCAGTATTTT.

This clonotype was seen a handful of times. V gene TRBV2 combines with J gene TRBJ2-3; TRBD2 matches at 13 bases. Germline trimming cut 6 bases from V and 9 bases from J; bases unmatched to any gene: 21. Germline-derived CDR1 and CDR2 are SNHLY and FYNNEI. The CDR3 has 19 residues. CDR3 sequence (DNA): TGTGCCAGCAGGAGGACTAGCGGGAGCGCAGATACCCGGATGGGGACGCAGTATTTT. Its protein is CASRRTSGSADTRMGTQYF.

The table lists this clonotype with a few counts. The genes are TRBV29-1 and TRBJ2-1, with 11 bases fitting TRBD2. V shed 3 bases and J 4 bases; nucleotides not matched to a gene: 5. The CDR3 extends over 15 amino acids. Germline CDR1 is SQVTM and CDR2 is ANQGSEA. The CDR3 loop is CSVEVRLAGYNEQFF. In DNA, the CDR3 is TGCAGCGTTGAGGTTCGACTAGCGGGGTACAATGAGCAGTTCTTC.

This clonotype was seen only once. The J gene is TRBJ1-6, the V gene TRBV5-5; D call uncertain. The V gene's germline CDR1 is SGHKS and CDR2 YYEKEE (reference sequence). The CDR3 consists of 15 residues. The V end was cut by 4 bases, the J end by 7 bases, with 15 bases between. CDR3 sequence reads: CASSPEGTTNSPLHF. Written as DNA, the CDR3 is TGTGCCAGCAGCCCGGAGGGTACAACGAATTCACCCCTCCACTTT. The full variable domain, rest sourced from reference TRBV5-5 and TRBJ1-6, is DAGVTQSPTHLIKTRGQQVTLRCSPISGHKSVSWYQQVLGQGPQFIFQYYEKEERGRGNFPDRFSARQFPNYSSELNVNALLLGDSALYLCASSPEGTTNSPLHFGNGTRLTVT.

The V gene is TRBV6-6, the J gene TRBJ1-3, with 7 bases lining up with TRBD1. The germline V gene encodes CDR1 MNHNY and CDR2 SVGAGI (reference sequence). The CDR3 extends over 16 amino acids. V was clipped by 6 bases and J by 4 bases; unmatched bases: 12. Here the CDR3 reads CASRPSGTVAGNTIYF. Written as DNA, the CDR3 is TGTGCCAGCAGACCATCCGGGACAGTGGCCGGAAACACCATATATTTT.

About this clonotype: This may arise from a read error, as a much more abundant clone is one base away. The rearrangement joins TRBV28 to TRBJ2-5; 11 positions match TRBD2. V shed 10 bases, J shed 2 bases, and the junction held 3 bases outside the gene matches. Germline CDR1 and CDR2: MDHEN and SYDVKM. The CDR3 contains 13 residues. The CDR3: CAIRLAGQETQYF. CDR3 nucleotide sequence: TGTGCCATCAGACTAGCGGGGCAAGAGACCCAGTACTTC. Using reference TRBV28 and TRBJ2-5 for the parts outside the CDR3, the full variable domain is DVKVTQSSRYLVKRTGEKVFLECVQDMDHENMFWYRQDPGLGLRLIYFSYDVKMKEKGDIPEGYSVSREKKERFSLILESASTNQTSMYLCAIRLAGQETQYFGPGTRLLVL.

V gene TRBV12-3 or TRBV12-4 combines with J gene TRBJ1-1; D remains ambiguous. This CDR3 is 13 amino acids long. The ends were cut back, 6 bases at V and 11 bases at J, with 19 bases in the middle. The CDR3 protein is CASRAREGSMAFF. In DNA, the CDR3 is TGTGCCAGCAGGGCGCGGGAGGGCAGTATGGCTTTCTTT.

V and J are TRBV29-1 and TRBJ1-1, with a weak D call TRBD1 (6 bases). The CDR3 extends over 12 amino acids. CDR1 SQVTM and CDR2 ANQGSEA come from the germline V gene. The ends were cut back, 4 bases at V and 1 base at J, with 7 bases in the middle. CDR3 in amino acids: CSVATGNTEAFF. CDR3 coding DNA: TGCAGCGTTGCGACAGGGAACACTGAAGCTTTCTTT. Variable domain in full (rest from reference TRBV29-1 and TRBJ1-1): SAVISQKPSRDICQRGTSLTIQCQVDSQVTMMFWYRQQPGQSLTLIATANQGSEATYESGFVIDKFPISRPNLTFSTLTVSNMSPEDSSIYLCSVATGNTEAFFGQGTRLTVV.

This chain links TRBV6-2 or TRBV6-3 with TRBJ2-1; D not resolved. Germline V CDR1 and CDR2: MNHEY, SVGEGT. CDR3 length: 16 residues. V shed 6 bases and J shed 4 bases, with 19 bases lying between them. The CDR3 region has the DNA TGTGCCAGCAGAACCGACTTTTCCTCCTTTTACAATGAGCAGTTCTTC. This encodes CASRTDFSSFYNEQFF.

The rearrangement joins TRBV5-1 to TRBJ2-5; D remains unclear. Germline CDR1 reads SGHRS; CDR2 reads YFSETQ. V lost 2 bases and J lost 5, with 7 bases in between. The CDR3 has 12 amino acids. The CDR3: CASSFDRETQYF. DNA for the CDR3: TGCGCCAGCAGCTTCGATCGGGAGACCCAGTACTTC.

A few counts support this clonotype. V is TRBV6-5 and J is TRBJ2-7; D ambiguous. Germline V gene data show CDR1 as MNHEY and CDR2 as SVGAGI. The V and J ends lost 0 bases and 2 bases respectively, with 5 bases between them. CDR3 length equals 13 residues. The chain's CDR3 is CASSYSVAYEQYF. CDR3 DNA: TGTGCCAGCAGTTACTCCGTAGCCTACGAGCAGTACTTC.

The chain joins TRBV4-3 to TRBJ2-3; a possible D gene is TRBD1 (6 bases). Germline V gene sequence: CDR1 LGHNA, CDR2 YSLEER. V dropped 1 base and J dropped 2 bases, with 16 bases sitting between them. This CDR3 region has 17 residues. In nucleotides, the CDR3 is TGCGCCAGCAGCCAAGTTCCGGACAGATATAACACAGATACGCAGTATTTT. This sequence encodes CASSQVPDRYNTDTQYF.

This clonotype came up a few times. This sequence joins TRBV5-1 and TRBJ1-1; 7 nucleotides match TRBD1. V trimming: 0 bases; J trimming: 5 bases; junction bases outside the gene matches: 4. The germline V gene encodes CDR1 SGHRS and CDR2 YFSETQ. This CDR3 has 14 residues. CDR3 bases: TGCGCCAGCAGCTTGGAGACAGGGCGAACTGAAGCTTTCTTT. Translation gives CASSLETGRTEAFF.

This chain links TRBV14 with TRBJ2-2; no definite D call. The ends were cut back, 0 bases at V and 5 bases at J, with 13 bases in the middle. The CDR3 loop spans 16 amino acids. Per the germline V gene, CDR1 is SGHDN and CDR2 is FVKESK. CDR3 coding DNA: TGTGCCAGCAGCCAAGATTGGGCAACCCCAACCGGGGAGCTGTTTTTT. Translating it yields CASSQDWATPTGELFF.

This clonotype was counted only a few times. J is TRBJ2-3 and V is TRBV20-1, with D possibly matching TRBD1 (6 bases). The CDR3 contains 14 residues. Per the germline V gene, CDR1 is DFQATT and CDR2 is SNEGSKA (reference sequence). With 2 bases removed from V and 1 base from J, the gap between germline ends came to 10 bases. DNA of the CDR3: TGCAGTGCTAGAAAAAGACAGGGCACAGATACGCAGTATTTT. This sequence encodes CSARKRQGTDTQYF.